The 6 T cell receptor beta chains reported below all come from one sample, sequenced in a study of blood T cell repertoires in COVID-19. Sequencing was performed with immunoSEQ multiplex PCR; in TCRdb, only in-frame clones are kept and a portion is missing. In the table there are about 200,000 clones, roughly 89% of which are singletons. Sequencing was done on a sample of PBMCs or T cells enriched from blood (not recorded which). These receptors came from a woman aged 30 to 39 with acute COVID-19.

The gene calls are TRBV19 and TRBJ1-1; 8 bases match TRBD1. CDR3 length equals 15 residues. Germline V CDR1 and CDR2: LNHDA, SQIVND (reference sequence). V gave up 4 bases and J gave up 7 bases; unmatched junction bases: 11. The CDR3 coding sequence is TGTGCCAGTAGTACAATCGAATGGACAGGGAGTGAAGCTTTCTTT. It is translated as CASSTIEWTGSEAFF.

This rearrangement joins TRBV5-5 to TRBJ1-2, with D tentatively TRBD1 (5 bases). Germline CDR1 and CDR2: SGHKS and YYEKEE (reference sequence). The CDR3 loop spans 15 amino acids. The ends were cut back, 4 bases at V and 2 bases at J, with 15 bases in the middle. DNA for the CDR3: TGTGCCAGCAGCAGGGTTCTAGGGGAAAACTATGGCTACACCTTC. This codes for CASSRVLGENYGYTF.

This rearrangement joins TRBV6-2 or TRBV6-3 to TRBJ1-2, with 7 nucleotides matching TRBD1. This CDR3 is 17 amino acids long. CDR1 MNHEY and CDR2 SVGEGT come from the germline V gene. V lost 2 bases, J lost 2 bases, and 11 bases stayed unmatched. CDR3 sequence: CASSYTPQGEGNYGYTF. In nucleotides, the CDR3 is TGTGCCAGCAGTTACACCCCCCAGGGGGAAGGAAACTATGGCTACACCTTC.

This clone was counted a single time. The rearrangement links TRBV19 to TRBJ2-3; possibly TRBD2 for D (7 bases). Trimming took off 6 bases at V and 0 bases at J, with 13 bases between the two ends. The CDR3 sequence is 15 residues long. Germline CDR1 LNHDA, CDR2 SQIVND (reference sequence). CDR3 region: CASSPGGGSTDTQYF. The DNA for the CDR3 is TGTGCCAGTAGCCCGGGGGGCGGAAGCACAGATACGCAGTATTTT. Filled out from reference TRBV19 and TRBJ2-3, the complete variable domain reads DGGITQSPKYLFRKEGQNVTLSCEQNLNHDAMYWYRQDPGQGLRLIYYSQIVNDFQKGDIAEGYSVSREKKESFPLTVTSAQKNPTAFYLCASSPGGGSTDTQYFGPGTRLTVL.

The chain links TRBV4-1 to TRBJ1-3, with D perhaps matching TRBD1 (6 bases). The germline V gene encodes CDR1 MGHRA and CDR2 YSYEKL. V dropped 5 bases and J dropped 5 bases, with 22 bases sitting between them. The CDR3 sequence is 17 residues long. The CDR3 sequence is CASSNPSGRGARNTIYF. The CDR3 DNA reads TGCGCCAGCAGCAACCCCTCGGGACGGGGGGCCCGAAACACCATATATTTT.

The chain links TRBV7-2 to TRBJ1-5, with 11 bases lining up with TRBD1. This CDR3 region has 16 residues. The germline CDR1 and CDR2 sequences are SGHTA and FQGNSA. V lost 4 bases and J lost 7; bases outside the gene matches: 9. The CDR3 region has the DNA TGTGCCAGCAGCTCCGGGACAGGGGGAGACATCCAGCCCCAGCATTTT. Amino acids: CASSSGTGGDIQPQHF.